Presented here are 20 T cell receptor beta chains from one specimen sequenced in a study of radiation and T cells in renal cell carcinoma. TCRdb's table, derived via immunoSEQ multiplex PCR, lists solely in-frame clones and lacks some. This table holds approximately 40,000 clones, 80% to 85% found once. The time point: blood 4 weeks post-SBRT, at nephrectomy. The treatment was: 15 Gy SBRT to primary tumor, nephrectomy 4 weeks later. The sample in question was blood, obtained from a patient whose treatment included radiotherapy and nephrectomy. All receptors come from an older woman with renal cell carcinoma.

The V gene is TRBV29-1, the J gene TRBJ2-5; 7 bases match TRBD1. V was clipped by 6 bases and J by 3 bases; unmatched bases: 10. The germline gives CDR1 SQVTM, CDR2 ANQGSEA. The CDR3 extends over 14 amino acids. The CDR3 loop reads CSVLTQGLKETQYF. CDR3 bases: TGCAGCGTACTTACACAGGGGTTGAAAGAGACCCAGTACTTC.

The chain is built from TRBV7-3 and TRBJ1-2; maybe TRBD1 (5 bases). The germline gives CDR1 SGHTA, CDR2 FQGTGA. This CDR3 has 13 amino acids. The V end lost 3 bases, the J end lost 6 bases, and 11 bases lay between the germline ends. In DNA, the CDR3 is TGTGCCAGCAGCTTTGGGGGGATCGATGGCTACACCTTC. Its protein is CASSFGGIDGYTF.

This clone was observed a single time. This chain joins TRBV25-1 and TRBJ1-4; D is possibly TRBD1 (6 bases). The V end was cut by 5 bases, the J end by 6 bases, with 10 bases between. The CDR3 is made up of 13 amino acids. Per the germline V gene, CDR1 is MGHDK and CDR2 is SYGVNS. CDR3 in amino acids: CASSSGGYEKLFF. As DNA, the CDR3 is TGTGCCAGCAGTTCTGGGGGCTATGAAAAACTGTTTTTT.

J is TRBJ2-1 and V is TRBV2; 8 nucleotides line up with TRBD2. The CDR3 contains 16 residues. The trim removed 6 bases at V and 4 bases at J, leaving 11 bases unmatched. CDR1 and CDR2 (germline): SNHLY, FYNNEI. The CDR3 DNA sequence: TGTGCCAGCAGCCCAGGCGTTAGCGGGGTTTACAATGAGCAGTTCTTC. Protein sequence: CASSPGVSGVYNEQFF. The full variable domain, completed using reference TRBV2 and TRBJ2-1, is EPEVTQTPSHQVTQMGQEVILRCVPISNHLYFYWYRQILGQKVEFLVSFYNNEISEKSEIFDDQFSVERPDGSNFTLKIRSTKLEDSAMYFCASSPGVSGVYNEQFFGPGTRLTVL.

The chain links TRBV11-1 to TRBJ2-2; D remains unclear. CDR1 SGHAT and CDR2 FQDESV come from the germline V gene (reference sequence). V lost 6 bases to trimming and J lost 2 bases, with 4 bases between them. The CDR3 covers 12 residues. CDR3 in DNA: TGTGCCAGCAGAGGCAACACCGGGGAGCTGTTTTTT. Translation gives CASRGNTGELFF.

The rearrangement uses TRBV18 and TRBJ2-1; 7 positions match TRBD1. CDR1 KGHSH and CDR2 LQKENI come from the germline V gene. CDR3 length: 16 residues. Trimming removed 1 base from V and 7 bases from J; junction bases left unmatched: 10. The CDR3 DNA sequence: TGTGCCAGCTCACCACGGGCCACAGGGGTGTGGAATGAGCAGTTCTTC. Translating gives CASSPRATGVWNEQFF.

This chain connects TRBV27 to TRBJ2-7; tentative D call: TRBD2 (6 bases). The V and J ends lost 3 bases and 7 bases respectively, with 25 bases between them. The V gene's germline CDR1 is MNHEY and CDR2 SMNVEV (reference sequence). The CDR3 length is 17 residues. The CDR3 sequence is CASSFDYGTPIYEEQYF. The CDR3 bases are TGTGCCAGCAGTTTCGACTACGGGACTCCTATCTACGAGGAGCAGTACTTC.

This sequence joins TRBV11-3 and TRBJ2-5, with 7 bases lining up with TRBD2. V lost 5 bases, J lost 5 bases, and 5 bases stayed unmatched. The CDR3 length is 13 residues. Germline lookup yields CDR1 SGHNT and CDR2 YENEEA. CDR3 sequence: CASSVRGGETQYF. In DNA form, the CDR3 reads TGTGCCAGCAGCGTTCGCGGGGGTGAGACCCAGTACTTC.

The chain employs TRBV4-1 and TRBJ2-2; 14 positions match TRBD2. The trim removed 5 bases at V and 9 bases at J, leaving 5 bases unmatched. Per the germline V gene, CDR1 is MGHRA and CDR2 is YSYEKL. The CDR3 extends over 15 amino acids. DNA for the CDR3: TGCGCCAGCAGCACGGGACTAGCGGGGGCTAGGGAGCTGTTTTTT. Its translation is CASSTGLAGARELFF.

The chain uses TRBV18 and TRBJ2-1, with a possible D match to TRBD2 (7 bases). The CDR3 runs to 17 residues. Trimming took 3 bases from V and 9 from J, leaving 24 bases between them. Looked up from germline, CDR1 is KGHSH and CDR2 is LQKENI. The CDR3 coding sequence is TGTGCCAGCTCACCCGGGTCGAGGGGGGGCCCCTCCCGTGAGCAGTTCTTC. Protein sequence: CASSPGSRGGPSREQFF.

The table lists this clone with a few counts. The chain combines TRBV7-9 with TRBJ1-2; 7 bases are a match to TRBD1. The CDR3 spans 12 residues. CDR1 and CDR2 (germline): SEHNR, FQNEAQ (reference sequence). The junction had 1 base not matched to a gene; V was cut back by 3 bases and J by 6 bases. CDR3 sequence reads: CASSFDRDGYTF. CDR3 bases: TGTGCCAGCAGCTTCGACAGGGATGGCTACACCTTC.

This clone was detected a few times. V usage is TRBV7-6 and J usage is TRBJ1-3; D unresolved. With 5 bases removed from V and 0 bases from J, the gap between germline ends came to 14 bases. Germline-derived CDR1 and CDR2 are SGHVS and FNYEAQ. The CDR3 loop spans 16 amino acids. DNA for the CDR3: TGTGCCAGCAGCCCCACCGGCGGTATCTCTGGAAACACCATATATTTT. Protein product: CASSPTGGISGNTIYF. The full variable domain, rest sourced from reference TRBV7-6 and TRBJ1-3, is GAGVSQSPRYKVTKRGQDVALRCDPISGHVSLYWYRQALGQGPEFLTYFNYEAQQDKSGLPNDRFSAERPEGSISTLTIQRTEQRDSAMYRCASSPTGGISGNTIYFGEGSWLTVV.

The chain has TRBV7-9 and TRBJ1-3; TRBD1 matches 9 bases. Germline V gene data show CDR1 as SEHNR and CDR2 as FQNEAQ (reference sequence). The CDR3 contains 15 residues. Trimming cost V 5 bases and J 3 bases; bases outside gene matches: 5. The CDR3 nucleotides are TGTGCCAGCAGCCAGACAGGGGGTGGTGGAAACACCATATATTTT. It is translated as CASSQTGGGGNTIYF.

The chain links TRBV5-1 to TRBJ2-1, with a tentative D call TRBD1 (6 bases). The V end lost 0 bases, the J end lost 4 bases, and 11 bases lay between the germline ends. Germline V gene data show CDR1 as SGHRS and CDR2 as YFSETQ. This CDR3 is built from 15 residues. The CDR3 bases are TGCGCCAGCAGCTTGGGGGGGACACAGTACAATGAGCAGTTCTTC. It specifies CASSLGGTQYNEQFF. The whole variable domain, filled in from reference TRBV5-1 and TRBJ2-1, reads KAGVTQTPRYLIKTRGQQVTLSCSPISGHRSVSWYQQTPGQGLQFLFEYFSETQRNKGNFPGRFSGRQFSNSRSEMNVSTLELGDSALYLCASSLGGTQYNEQFFGPGTRLTVL.

DNA for the CDR3: TGTGCCTCCTCCGGGACAGGGGGGGAGACCCAGTACTTC. It encodes CASSGTGGETQYF. The V gene is TRBV30, the J gene TRBJ2-5; 11 positions match TRBD1. The V gene end was trimmed by 7 bases and the J gene end by 5 bases; junction bases not matched to a gene: 6. This CDR3 is 13 amino acids long. The V gene's germline CDR1 is GTSNPN and CDR2 SVGIG (reference sequence).

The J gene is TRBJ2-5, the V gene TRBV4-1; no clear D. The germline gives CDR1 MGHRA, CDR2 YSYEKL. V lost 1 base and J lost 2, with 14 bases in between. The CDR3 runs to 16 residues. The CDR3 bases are TGCGCCAGCAGCCAAGTCGGTGGCAGGAGACAAGAGACCCAGTACTTC. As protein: CASSQVGGRRQETQYF.

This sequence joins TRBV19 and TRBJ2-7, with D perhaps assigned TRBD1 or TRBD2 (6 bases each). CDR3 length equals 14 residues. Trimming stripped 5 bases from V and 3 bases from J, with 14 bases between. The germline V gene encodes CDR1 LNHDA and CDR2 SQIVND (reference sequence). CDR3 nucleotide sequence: TGTGCCAGTAGTTATGGGGGGCGCATCTACGAGCAGTACTTC. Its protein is CASSYGGRIYEQYF.

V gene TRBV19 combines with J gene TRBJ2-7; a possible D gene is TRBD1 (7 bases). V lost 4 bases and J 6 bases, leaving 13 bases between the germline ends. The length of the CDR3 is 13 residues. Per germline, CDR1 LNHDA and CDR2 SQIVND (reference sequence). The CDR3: CASSTPQGGEQYF. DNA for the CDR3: TGTGCCAGTAGTACCCCTCAGGGGGGCGAGCAGTACTTC.

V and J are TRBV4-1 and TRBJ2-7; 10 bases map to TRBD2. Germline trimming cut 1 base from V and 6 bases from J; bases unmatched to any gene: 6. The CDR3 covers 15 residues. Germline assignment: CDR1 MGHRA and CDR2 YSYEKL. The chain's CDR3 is CASSQGAGGPGEQYF. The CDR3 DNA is TGCGCCAGCAGCCAAGGAGCGGGAGGGCCGGGCGAGCAGTACTTC.

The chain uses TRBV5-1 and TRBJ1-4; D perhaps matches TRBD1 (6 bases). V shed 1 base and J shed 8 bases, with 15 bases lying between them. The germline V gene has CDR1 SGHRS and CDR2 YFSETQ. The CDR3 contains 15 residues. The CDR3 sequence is CASSLQGRGDEKLFF. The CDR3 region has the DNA TGCGCCAGCAGCTTGCAGGGGCGCGGAGACGAAAAACTGTTTTTT.